This T cell receptor (beta chain) was sequenced in a study of cytomegalovirus exposure and HLA in healthy donors. When sampled, the donors appeared nominally healthy, though they likely had unrecorded immune exposures. The germline gives CDR1 MNHNS, CDR2 SASEGT. The CDR3 is 13 amino acids. The V end lost 8 bases, the J end lost 6 bases, and 17 bases lay between the germline ends. Primers: 60 Vbeta forward and 13 Jbeta reverse. Sequencing was performed with immunoSEQ multiplex PCR; in TCRdb, only in-frame clones are kept and a portion is missing. The sample contains around 160,000 clones, 80% to 90% of which appear only once. Study outcomes and limitations: The listing of 150 to 200 TCR beta chains classed them as cytomegalovirus-associated.

Note on this clone: Its target is not known.

The sample was PBMCs. This sequence was found in a man aged 18 to 30 in good health and CMV-seropositive. The chain couples TRBV6-1 to TRBJ2-7, with D maybe TRBD2 (6 bases). The CDR3 spells CASVVQRRGEQYF. In nucleotides, the CDR3 is TGTGCCAGCGTGGTCCAGCGGCGGGGCGAGCAGTACTTC.